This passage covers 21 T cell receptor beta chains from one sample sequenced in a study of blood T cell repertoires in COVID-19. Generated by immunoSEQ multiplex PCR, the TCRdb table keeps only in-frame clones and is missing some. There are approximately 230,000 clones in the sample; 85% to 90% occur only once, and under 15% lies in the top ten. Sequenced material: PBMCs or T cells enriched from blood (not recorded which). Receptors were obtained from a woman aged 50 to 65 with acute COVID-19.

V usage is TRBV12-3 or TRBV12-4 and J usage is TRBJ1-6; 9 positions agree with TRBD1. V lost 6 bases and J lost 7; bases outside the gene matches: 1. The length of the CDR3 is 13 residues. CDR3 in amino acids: CASRGQGNSPLHF. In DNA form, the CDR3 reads TGTGCCAGCAGAGGACAGGGGAATTCACCCCTCCACTTT.

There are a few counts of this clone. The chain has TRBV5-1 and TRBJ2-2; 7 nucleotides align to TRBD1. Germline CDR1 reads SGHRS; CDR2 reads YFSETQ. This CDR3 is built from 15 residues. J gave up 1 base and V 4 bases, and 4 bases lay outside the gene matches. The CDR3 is CASSPHRGNTGELFF. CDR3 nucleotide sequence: TGCGCCAGCAGCCCACACAGGGGGAACACCGGGGAGCTGTTTTTT.

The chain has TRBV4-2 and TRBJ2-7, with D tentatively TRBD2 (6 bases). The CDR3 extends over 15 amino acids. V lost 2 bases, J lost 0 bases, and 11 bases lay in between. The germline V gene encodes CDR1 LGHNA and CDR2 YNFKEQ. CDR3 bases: TGTGCCAGCAGCCAACGTCCCGGGAGCTCCTACGAGCAGTACTTC. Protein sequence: CASSQRPGSSYEQYF.

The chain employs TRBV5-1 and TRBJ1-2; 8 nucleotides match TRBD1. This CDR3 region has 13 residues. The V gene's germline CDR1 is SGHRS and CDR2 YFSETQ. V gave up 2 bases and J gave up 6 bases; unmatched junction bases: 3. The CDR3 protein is CASSLGQGDGYTF. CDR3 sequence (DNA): TGCGCCAGCAGCTTAGGACAGGGTGATGGCTACACCTTC.

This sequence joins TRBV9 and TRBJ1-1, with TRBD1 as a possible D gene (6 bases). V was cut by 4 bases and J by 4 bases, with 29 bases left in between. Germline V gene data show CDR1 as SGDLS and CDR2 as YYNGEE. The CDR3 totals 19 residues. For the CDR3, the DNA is TGTGCCAGCAGCCCTAACTCGGGGACAAAAAGCGCCCAGGGCACTGAAGCTTTCTTT. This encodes CASSPNSGTKSAQGTEAFF. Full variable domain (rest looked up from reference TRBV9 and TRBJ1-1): DSGVTQTPKHLITATGQRVTLRCSPRSGDLSVYWYQQSLDQGLQFLIQYYNGEERAKGNILERFSAQQFPDLHSELNLSSLELGDSALYFCASSPNSGTKSAQGTEAFFGQGTRLTVV.

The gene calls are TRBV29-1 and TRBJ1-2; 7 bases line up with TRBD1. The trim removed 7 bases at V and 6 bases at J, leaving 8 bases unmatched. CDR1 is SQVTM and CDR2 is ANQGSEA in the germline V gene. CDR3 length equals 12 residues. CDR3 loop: CSARDRDNGYTF. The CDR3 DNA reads TGCAGCGCCCGGGACAGAGACAATGGCTACACCTTC.

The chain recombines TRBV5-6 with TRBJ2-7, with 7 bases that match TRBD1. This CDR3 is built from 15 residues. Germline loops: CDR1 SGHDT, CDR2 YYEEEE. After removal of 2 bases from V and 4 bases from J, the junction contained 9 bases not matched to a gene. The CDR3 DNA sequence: TGTGCCAGCAGCTTTATTGGGACAGAGACATACGAGCAGTACTTC. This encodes CASSFIGTETYEQYF. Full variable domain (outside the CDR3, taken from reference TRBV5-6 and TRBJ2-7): DAGVTQSPTHLIKTRGQQVTLRCSPKSGHDTVSWYQQALGQGPQFIFQYYEEEERQRGNFPDRFSGHQFPNYSSELNVNALLLGDSALYLCASSFIGTETYEQYFGPGTRLTVT.

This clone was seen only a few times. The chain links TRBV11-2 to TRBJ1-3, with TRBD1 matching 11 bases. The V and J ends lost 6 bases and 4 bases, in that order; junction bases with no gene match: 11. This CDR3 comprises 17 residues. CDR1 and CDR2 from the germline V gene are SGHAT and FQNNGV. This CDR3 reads CASSLTSGTGGGNTIYF. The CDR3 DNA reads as TGTGCCAGCAGTCTAACCTCCGGGACAGGGGGAGGAAACACCATATATTTT.

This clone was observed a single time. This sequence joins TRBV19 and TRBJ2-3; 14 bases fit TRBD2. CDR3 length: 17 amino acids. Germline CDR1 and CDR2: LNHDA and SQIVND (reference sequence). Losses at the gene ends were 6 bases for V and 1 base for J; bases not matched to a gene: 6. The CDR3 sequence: CASRSGLAGVGTDTQYF. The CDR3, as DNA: TGTGCCAGTAGATCGGGACTAGCGGGAGTGGGCACAGATACGCAGTATTTT.

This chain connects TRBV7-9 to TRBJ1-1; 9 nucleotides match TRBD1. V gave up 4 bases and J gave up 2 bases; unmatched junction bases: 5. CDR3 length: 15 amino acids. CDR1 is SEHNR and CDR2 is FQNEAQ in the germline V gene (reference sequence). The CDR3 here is CASSSQGAPNTEAFF. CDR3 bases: TGTGCCAGCAGCTCACAGGGGGCGCCAAACACTGAAGCTTTCTTT.

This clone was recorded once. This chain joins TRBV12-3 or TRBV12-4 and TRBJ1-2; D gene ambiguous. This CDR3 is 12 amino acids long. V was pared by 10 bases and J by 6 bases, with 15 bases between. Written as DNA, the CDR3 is TGTGCCACCAAGAGAGGGTGGGATGGCTACACCTTC. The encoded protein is CATKRGWDGYTF.

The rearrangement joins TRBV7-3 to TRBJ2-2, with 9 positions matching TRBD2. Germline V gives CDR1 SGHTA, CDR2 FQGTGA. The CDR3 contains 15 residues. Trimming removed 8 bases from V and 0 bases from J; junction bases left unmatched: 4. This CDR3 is CASSAGGTNTGELFF. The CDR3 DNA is TGTGCCAGCTCGGCGGGAGGGACGAACACCGGGGAGCTGTTTTTT.

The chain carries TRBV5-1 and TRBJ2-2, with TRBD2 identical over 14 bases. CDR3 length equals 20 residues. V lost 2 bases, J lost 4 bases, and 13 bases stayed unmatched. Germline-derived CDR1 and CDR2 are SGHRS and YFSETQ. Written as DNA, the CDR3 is TGCGCCAGCAGCTTATTGCCAGGACTAGCGGGGGGCGCCCGCACCGGGGAGCTGTTTTTT. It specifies CASSLLPGLAGGARTGELFF.

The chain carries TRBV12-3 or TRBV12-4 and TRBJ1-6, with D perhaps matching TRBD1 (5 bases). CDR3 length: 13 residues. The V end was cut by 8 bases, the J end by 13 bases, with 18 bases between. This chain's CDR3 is CASGLGWDSPLHF. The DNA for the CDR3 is TGTGCCAGCGGCCTGGGGTGGGACTCCCCCCTCCACTTT.

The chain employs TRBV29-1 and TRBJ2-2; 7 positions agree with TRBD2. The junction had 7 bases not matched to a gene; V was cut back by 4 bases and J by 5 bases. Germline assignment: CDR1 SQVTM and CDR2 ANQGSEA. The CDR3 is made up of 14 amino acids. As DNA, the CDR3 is TGCAGCGTTGGGGCGGGAGAGGGGACCGGGGAGCTGTTTTTT. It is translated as CSVGAGEGTGELFF.

CDR3 region: CASSQEKPALHRQETQYF. CDR3 sequence (DNA): TGTGCCAGCAGCCAAGAAAAGCCCGCGTTGCATCGACAAGAGACCCAGTACTTC. The chain carries TRBV14 and TRBJ2-5; D remains ambiguous. From germline, CDR1 is SGHDN and CDR2 FVKESK. With 0 bases removed from V and 2 bases from J, the gap between germline ends came to 19 bases. This CDR3 has 18 amino acids. Based on the CDR3 plus reference TRBV14 and TRBJ2-5, the full variable domain is EAGVTQFPSHSVIEKGQTVTLRCDPISGHDNLYWYRRVMGKEIKFLLHFVKESKQDESGMPNNRFLAERTGGTYSTLKVQPAELEDSGVYFCASSQEKPALHRQETQYFGPGTRLLVL.

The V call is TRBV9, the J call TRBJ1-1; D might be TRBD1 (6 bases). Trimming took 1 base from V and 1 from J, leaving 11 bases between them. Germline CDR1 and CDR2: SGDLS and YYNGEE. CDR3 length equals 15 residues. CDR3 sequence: CASSVSGVGNTEAFF. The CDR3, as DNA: TGTGCCAGCAGCGTATCAGGGGTTGGGAACACTGAAGCTTTCTTT. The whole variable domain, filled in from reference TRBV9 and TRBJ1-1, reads DSGVTQTPKHLITATGQRVTLRCSPRSGDLSVYWYQQSLDQGLQFLIQYYNGEERAKGNILERFSAQQFPDLHSELNLSSLELGDSALYFCASSVSGVGNTEAFFGQGTRLTVV.

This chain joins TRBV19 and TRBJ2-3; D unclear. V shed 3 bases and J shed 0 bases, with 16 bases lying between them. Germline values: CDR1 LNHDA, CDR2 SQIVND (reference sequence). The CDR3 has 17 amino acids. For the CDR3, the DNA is TGTGCCAGTAGTATGCCCTCAGGCATACCTAGCACAGATACGCAGTATTTT. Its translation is CASSMPSGIPSTDTQYF.

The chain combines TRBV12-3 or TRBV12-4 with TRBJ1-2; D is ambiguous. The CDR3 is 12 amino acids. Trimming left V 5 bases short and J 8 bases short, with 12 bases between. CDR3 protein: CASSPGVGGYTF. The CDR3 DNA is TGTGCCAGCAGTCCCGGGGTCGGCGGCTACACCTTC.

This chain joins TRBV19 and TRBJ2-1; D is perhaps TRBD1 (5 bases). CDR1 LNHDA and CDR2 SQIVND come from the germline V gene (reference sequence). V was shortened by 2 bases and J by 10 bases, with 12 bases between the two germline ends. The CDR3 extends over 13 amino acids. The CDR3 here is CASSILGDEEQFF. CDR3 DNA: TGTGCCAGTAGTATATTAGGGGATGAAGAGCAGTTCTTC.

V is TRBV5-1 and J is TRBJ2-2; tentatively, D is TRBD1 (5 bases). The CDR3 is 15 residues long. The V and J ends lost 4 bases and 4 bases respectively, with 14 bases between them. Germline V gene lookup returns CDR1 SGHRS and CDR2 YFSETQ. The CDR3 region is CASSPLGRRTGELFF. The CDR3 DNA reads TGCGCCAGCAGCCCCCTGGGGCGACGCACCGGGGAGCTGTTTTTT.